Below are 28 T cell receptor beta chains sequenced from a single sample in a study of blood T cells in healthy people across ages. A second PCR, run for roughly 7 to 11 cycles, used a sample-barcoded 5' primer plus a J-beta primer mix. One entry per CDR3 protein results from TCRdb running MiXCR on the 5' RACE reads. The sample has about 930,000 distinct CDR3 sequences; about 29% are singletons. These data were likewise used in another study, on T cells of mothers and their children.

Source material: blood. All receptors derive from a woman in her 40s in good health.

Turning to this clonotype: A much larger clone differs from this one at a single base, so this may be a read error. The rearrangement uses TRBV12-3 or TRBV12-4 and TRBJ2-3; 7 nucleotides agree with TRBD1. The CDR3 consists of 13 residues. The CDR3: CSSSRQGPNTRYF. The CDR3 DNA sequence: TGTTCCAGCAGTCGACAGGGACCAAATACGCGGTATTTT.

This chain joins TRBV2 and TRBJ1-4, with D unresolved. Germline V gene lookup returns CDR1 SNHLY and CDR2 FYNNEI. V dropped 10 bases and J dropped 4 bases, with 10 bases sitting between them. CDR3 length: 12 amino acids. Here the CDR3 DNA reads TGTGCCAACAGAGACAATAATGAAAAACTGTTTTTT. This gives the protein CANRDNNEKLFF.

The rearrangement joins TRBV12-3 or TRBV12-4 to TRBJ2-2; D tentatively reads TRBD1 or TRBD2 (5 bases each). V lost 7 bases to trimming and J lost 4 bases, with 13 bases between them. CDR3 size: 14 residues. Written as DNA, the CDR3 is TGTGCCAGCATCTTGAGGGGCTCCACCGGGGAGCTGTTTTTT. This codes for CASILRGSTGELFF.

This sequence joins TRBV5-4 and TRBJ2-1; 10 nucleotides agree with TRBD2. The germline CDR1 and CDR2 sequences are SGHNT and YYREEE (reference sequence). The CDR3 has 16 residues. The J segment lost 3 bases and the V segment lost 5 bases, leaving 8 bases of the junction unmatched. The CDR3 here is CASRPTGTSDYNEQFF. CDR3 bases: TGTGCCAGCAGACCCACCGGGACTAGCGACTACAATGAGCAGTTCTTC.

The sample holds many counts of this clonotype. The chain carries TRBV6-5 and TRBJ2-1; no clear D. Germline values: CDR1 MNHEY, CDR2 SVGAGI. V gave up 5 bases and J gave up 8 bases, with 7 bases separating them. CDR3 size: 11 residues. The CDR3 DNA is TGTGCCAGCAGTGGTGGGCATGAGCAGTTCTTC. It specifies CASSGGHEQFF.

This clonotype was seen a few times. The chain has TRBV20-1 and TRBJ2-7; D not resolved. The CDR3 has 14 amino acids. Trimming removed 2 bases at V and 0 bases at J, with 11 bases between. Per the germline V gene, CDR1 is DFQATT and CDR2 is SNEGSKA (reference sequence). CDR3: CSARFFRDSYEQYF. CDR3 DNA sequence: TGCAGTGCTAGATTCTTCCGAGACTCCTACGAGCAGTACTTC.

This clonotype was observed a few times. This chain connects TRBV11-2 to TRBJ2-2; D uncertain. The CDR3 spans 15 residues. Germline values: CDR1 SGHAT, CDR2 FQNNGV. V shed 6 bases and J shed 6 bases, with 17 bases lying between them. The CDR3 nucleotides are TGTGCCAGCAGAAGTTTGGTCGGGCGTTCCGGGGAGCTGTTTTTT. Encoded protein: CASRSLVGRSGELFF. Full variable domain (outside the CDR3, taken from reference TRBV11-2 and TRBJ2-2): EAGVAQSPRYKIIEKRQSVAFWCNPISGHATLYWYQQILGQGPKLLIQFQNNGVVDDSQLPKDRFSAERLKGVDSTLKIQPAKLEDSAVYLCASRSLVGRSGELFFGEGSRLTVL.

The chain combines TRBV18 with TRBJ2-3, with D perhaps matching TRBD1 or TRBD2 (5 bases each). The CDR3 has 13 amino acids. Between the trimmed V and J ends, which lost 8 bases and 3 bases, there was a span of 12 bases. Looked up from germline, CDR1 is KGHSH and CDR2 is LQKENI. This CDR3 reads CASGGLRTDTQYF. CDR3 sequence (DNA): TGTGCCAGCGGGGGTCTCAGAACAGATACGCAGTATTTT.

For this clonotype: It may be a read error: a sequence one base away is much more abundant. V is TRBV7-2 and J is TRBJ1-1; D is ambiguous. This CDR3 region has 13 residues. Per germline, CDR1 SGHTA and CDR2 FQGNSA. CDR3 region: CASSLTWNAEAFF. The CDR3 nucleotides read TGTGCCAGCAGCTTAACGTGGAACGCTGAAGCTTTCTTT.

This clonotype was seen a single time. This chain uses TRBV12-3 or TRBV12-4 with TRBJ2-1; TRBD2 matches at 12 bases. The CDR3 length is 16 residues. V gave up 5 bases and J gave up 6 bases; unmatched junction bases: 8. The DNA for the CDR3 is TGTGCCAGCAGTCACGGACTAGCGGGGAGTTGCAATGAGCAGTTCTTC. Its translation is CASSHGLAGSCNEQFF.

This sequence joins TRBV29-1 and TRBJ2-1, with a tentative D call TRBD2 (6 bases). The V end was cut by 4 bases, the J end by 2 bases, with 9 bases between. The CDR3 consists of 13 residues. Germline-derived CDR1 and CDR2 are SQVTM and ANQGSEA. The CDR3 DNA is TGCAGCGTTGGGAGGGGCCCCTACAATGAGCAGTTCTTC. Translation: CSVGRGPYNEQFF.

This clonotype was seen repeatedly, ten times or more. The chain carries TRBV12-3 or TRBV12-4 and TRBJ1-1; 8 bases align to TRBD1. With V trimmed by 2 bases and J by 6 bases, 8 bases remained unmatched. This CDR3 contains 15 residues. CDR3 nucleotides: TGTGCCAGCAGTTTACCCGGGGACAGGATGCCTGAAGCTTTCTTT. It specifies CASSLPGDRMPEAFF.

Only a few counts were recorded for this clonotype. The chain has TRBV14 and TRBJ1-1; D not certain. The CDR3 covers 17 residues. V lost 5 bases and J lost 0, with 19 bases in between. The germline CDR1 and CDR2 sequences are SGHDN and FVKESK. The CDR3 loop is CASSYEGRVFMNTEAFF. CDR3 in DNA: TGTGCCAGCAGCTACGAAGGACGGGTTTTCATGAACACTGAAGCTTTCTTT.

On this clonotype: A read error is possible here, since a much larger clone lies one base away. The chain couples TRBV5-1 to TRBJ2-6, with D perhaps matching TRBD1 (5 bases). The germline CDR1 and CDR2 sequences are SGHRS and YFSETQ. This CDR3 is built from 17 residues. DNA of the CDR3: TGCGCCAGCAGCTTGGATGGCAGTCGCTCTGGGGCCAACGTCCTGGCTTTC. Translated: CASSLDGSRSGANVLAF.

This clonotype was detected many times. The rearrangement uses TRBV5-1 and TRBJ1-2; 9 bases align to TRBD1. The trim removed 5 bases at V and 8 bases at J, leaving 7 bases unmatched. The CDR3 contains 13 residues. Looked up from germline, CDR1 is SGHRS and CDR2 is YFSETQ. DNA of the CDR3: TGCGCCAGCAGTTTGACAGGGGGGAGAGGCTACACCTTC. Translated: CASSLTGGRGYTF.

This clonotype turned up a few times. The rearrangement joins TRBV7-9 to TRBJ2-3; D gene unclear. This CDR3 comprises 17 residues. The V gene lost 1 base and the J gene lost 1 base, with 15 bases spanning the gap. Germline V CDR1 and CDR2: SEHNR, FQNEAQ (reference sequence). Written as DNA, the CDR3 is TGTGCCAGCAGCTTAGACGGCTATAGGACGGGCACAGATACGCAGTATTTT. It yields the protein CASSLDGYRTGTDTQYF.

V and J are TRBV14 and TRBJ2-1, with a weak D call TRBD2 (6 bases). Germline V gene data show CDR1 as SGHDN and CDR2 as FVKESK. The CDR3 has 16 amino acids. V lost 0 bases, J lost 2 bases, and 11 bases lay in between. In nucleotides, the CDR3 is TGTGCCAGCAGCCAAGATGGGCGGGGAACCTACAATGAGCAGTTCTTC. Translated: CASSQDGRGTYNEQFF.

In regard to this clonotype: One junction end disagrees with the germline gene, perhaps due to a read error. This chain joins TRBV29-1 and TRBJ2-1, with 8 bases that match TRBD1. This CDR3 has 15 residues. Germline CDR1 is SQVTM and CDR2 is ANQGSEA. For the CDR3, the DNA is TGTAACGTTTTAACCGGGACAGGAGACTACAATGAGCAGTTCTTC. Protein: CNVLTGTGDYNEQFF.

In nucleotides, the CDR3 is TGCAGTGCTTCAGACTCCGGGACAGGGGACACTGAAGCTTTCTTT. Translated: CSASDSGTGDTEAFF. The chain links TRBV20-1 to TRBJ1-1; 10 nucleotides line up with TRBD1. The V segment lost 5 bases and the J segment 3 bases; nucleotides outside the gene matches: 9. The CDR3 runs to 15 residues. CDR1 DFQATT and CDR2 SNEGSKA come from the germline V gene (reference sequence).

This clonotype has a handful of counts. This chain connects TRBV24-1 to TRBJ2-1; 9 positions agree with TRBD2. Per germline, CDR1 KGHDR and CDR2 SFDVKD. This CDR3 has 16 residues. J was trimmed by 8 bases and V by 1 base; bases with no gene match: 8. CDR3 nucleotides: TGTGCCACCAGTGATTTAGGGCTAGCGGGGACCTATGAGCAGTTCTTC. Amino acids: CATSDLGLAGTYEQFF.

This clonotype was seen a handful of times. This sequence may be a read error, since a much larger clone differs from it by one base. The V and J genes are TRBV6-5 and TRBJ2-1; a weak D match, TRBD2 (5 bases). Gene TRBJ2-7 matches the end of the DNA better, so the J call may be wrong. Germline V gives CDR1 MNHEY, CDR2 SVGAGI. The CDR3 consists of 15 residues. The CDR3 loop is CASSLDSSSYNEQYF. The CDR3 DNA is TGTGCCAGCAGTCTGGACTCGAGCTCCTACAATGAGCAGTACTTC.

With regard to this clonotype: At one end the junction does not follow the germline gene, possibly because of a read error. The chain recombines TRBV4-1 with TRBJ1-6, with 8 bases lining up with TRBD1. This CDR3 has 19 residues. The germline CDR1 and CDR2 sequences are MGHRA and YSYEKL. The CDR3 region has the DNA TGCGCCAGCAGCCAAGATCCGGGACAGGCAGGATCCTATAATTCACCCTTCCACTTT. It is translated as CASSQDPGQAGSYNSPFHF.

This clonotype was picked up many times. This chain links TRBV20-1 with TRBJ2-1; no reliable D call. CDR1 is DFQATT, CDR2 SNEGSKA, per germline (reference sequence). V lost 0 bases and J 5 bases, leaving 8 bases between the germline ends. CDR3 length: 13 residues. CDR3 protein: CSARDARDNEQFF. In DNA form, the CDR3 reads TGCAGTGCTAGAGATGCCCGGGACAATGAGCAGTTCTTC.

This clonotype was detected only a few times. The V call is TRBV5-1, the J call TRBJ2-3; TRBD2 matches 13 bases. After removal of 4 bases from V and 4 bases from J, the junction contained 6 bases not matched to a gene. Germline CDR1 reads SGHRS; CDR2 reads YFSETQ. The CDR3 extends over 16 amino acids. The CDR3: CASSDTGTSGADTQYF. The CDR3 DNA reads TGCGCCAGCAGCGACACCGGGACTAGCGGGGCAGATACGCAGTATTTT.

Of note for this clonotype: A much more abundant neighbour one base away suggests this may be a read error. The V gene is TRBV7-9, the J gene TRBJ2-5, with TRBD1 as a possible D gene (5 bases). The CDR3 runs to 15 residues. Germline CDR1 and CDR2: SEHNR and FQNEAQ (reference sequence). Trimming removed 5 bases from V and 11 bases from J, with 24 bases in between. The CDR3 nucleotides read TGTGCCAGCAGCCCCACCCTCGACAGTTACAATGAGCAGTACTTC. It is translated as CASSPTLDSYNEQYF.

The V call is TRBV29-1, the J call TRBJ2-2; 7 bases are a match to TRBD1. Germline V lookup: CDR1 SQVTM, CDR2 ANQGSEA. The CDR3 is 14 residues long. V shed 6 bases, J shed 6 bases, and the junction held 10 bases outside the gene matches. CDR3 residues: CSVKLDRVAGELFF. CDR3 in DNA: TGCAGCGTCAAGCTAGACAGGGTCGCCGGGGAGCTGTTTTTT.

This clonotype was seen a few times. The gene calls are TRBV9 and TRBJ2-2; D is possibly TRBD1 (6 bases). The germline V and J ends were trimmed by 3 bases and 1 base, with 19 bases remaining between them. In germline, CDR1 is SGDLS, CDR2 YYNGEE. CDR3 size: 18 residues. The CDR3 spells CASSECEKPGQNTGELFF. Written as DNA, the CDR3 is TGTGCCAGCAGCGAATGCGAAAAACCGGGACAGAACACCGGGGAGCTGTTTTTT.

This chain joins TRBV5-1 and TRBJ2-3; 9 bases align to TRBD2. Germline CDR1 and CDR2: SGHRS and YFSETQ. The ends lost 0 bases at V and 2 bases at J; junction bases unmatched: 4. The CDR3 sequence is 16 residues long. The CDR3 loop reads CASSLVLAGNTDTQYF. The DNA of the CDR3 is TGCGCCAGCAGCTTGGTGCTAGCGGGAAACACAGATACGCAGTATTTT.